These 23 T cell receptor beta chains came from one sample sequenced in a study of blood T cell repertoires in COVID-19 (dated by TCRdb to the early 2020s). Receptor amplification or capture employed the immunoSEQ multiplex PCR assay. Here the immuneACCESS table is served through TCRdb, limited to in-frame sequences with V and J called. Missing clones are a known gap in these copies; in checked studies unresolved V genes cover under half, and the rest lacks a known reason. The sample yields 350,000 to 450,000 clones; around nine tenths were counted once. About 3% of the sample is held by the ten biggest clonotypes. Sequenced material: peripheral blood. The receptors here all came from a human donor in a cohort sampled during active COVID-19.

The chain combines TRBV18 with TRBJ2-1, with 13 positions matching TRBD2. This CDR3 is built from 18 residues. Per the germline V gene, CDR1 is KGHSH and CDR2 is LQKENI. Unmatched junction bases numbered 15, after V lost 6 bases and J lost 7 bases. CDR3 bases: TGTGCCAGCTCCCTACTAGCGGGAGGGCCAGCAGGGATAAATGAGCAGTTCTTC. Its protein is CASSLLAGGPAGINEQFF.

The chain couples TRBV9 to TRBJ2-1; D might be TRBD2 (7 bases). Germline V gives CDR1 SGDLS, CDR2 YYNGEE. The ends were cut back, 0 bases at V and 8 bases at J, with 18 bases in the middle. This CDR3 contains 16 residues. CDR3 in DNA: TGTGCCAGCAGCGTAGGGGGGGGCCCTCTTTCGGATGAGCAGTTCTTC. It codes for CASSVGGGPLSDEQFF.

The gene calls are TRBV7-9 and TRBJ2-1; D may be TRBD2 (6 bases). This CDR3 is built from 15 residues. CDR1 is SEHNR, CDR2 FQNEAQ, per germline (reference sequence). The V end lost 1 base, the J end lost 3 bases, and 10 bases lay between the germline ends. The CDR3 spells CASSLGRVRYNEQFF. CDR3 in DNA: TGTGCCAGCAGCTTAGGGAGGGTTCGCTACAATGAGCAGTTCTTC.

The genes are TRBV7-8 and TRBJ1-2; maybe TRBD1 (5 bases). This CDR3 has 13 residues. Germline-derived CDR1 and CDR2 are SGHVS and FQNEAQ. Trimming left V 9 bases short and J 1 base short, with 12 bases between. The CDR3 here is CASTGTFNYGYTF. DNA of the CDR3: TGTGCCAGTACAGGAACTTTTAACTATGGCTACACCTTC.

CDR3 loop: CASSSLAGGRGELFF. CDR3 DNA: TGTGCCAGTAGTAGCCTAGCGGGGGGGCGCGGGGAGCTGTTTTTT. V usage is TRBV19 and J usage is TRBJ2-2, with TRBD2 identical over 12 bases. The CDR3 extends over 15 amino acids. Germline V lookup: CDR1 LNHDA, CDR2 SQIVND (reference sequence). Germline trimming cut 4 bases from V and 7 bases from J; bases unmatched to any gene: 4.

The rearrangement links TRBV6-2 or TRBV6-3 to TRBJ1-6, with TRBD1 matching 10 bases. CDR1 and CDR2 (germline): MNHEY, SVGEGT. Germline trimming cut 5 bases from V and 11 bases from J; bases unmatched to any gene: 12. The CDR3 length is 16 residues. Here the CDR3 reads CASSHPLRTGGAPLHF. CDR3 nucleotide sequence: TGTGCCAGCAGTCACCCCCTAAGGACAGGGGGTGCACCCCTCCACTTT.

This chain links TRBV6-5 with TRBJ2-7; D not certain. Trimming took 3 bases from V and 0 from J, leaving 9 bases between them. CDR1 is MNHEY, CDR2 SVGAGI, per germline. The CDR3 runs 14 residues. The CDR3 DNA reads as TGTGCCAGCAGTTATGTCCTCAGCTCCTACGAGCAGTACTTC. Protein: CASSYVLSSYEQYF.

This clone was picked up one time. This chain links TRBV3-1 (or the pseudogene TRBV3-2) with TRBJ1-1, with TRBD1 identical over 8 bases. The CDR3 runs to 14 residues. Germline loops: CDR1 LGHDT, CDR2 YNNKEL (reference sequence). V shed 1 base, J shed 5 bases, and the junction held 3 bases outside the gene matches. CDR3 DNA sequence: TGTGCCAGCAGCCAAGTACAGGGGGGGACTGAAGCTTTCTTT. Translation gives CASSQVQGGTEAFF.

The rearrangement uses TRBV9 and TRBJ1-1; D may be TRBD1 (5 bases). The germline CDR1 and CDR2 sequences are SGDLS and YYNGEE. The CDR3 sequence is 15 residues long. V dropped 6 bases and J dropped 7 bases, with 22 bases sitting between them. The CDR3 spells CASTEGVGGLSEAFF. CDR3 DNA sequence: TGTGCCAGCACAGAGGGAGTCGGGGGTTTAAGTGAAGCTTTCTTT.

The J gene is TRBJ2-1, the V gene TRBV12-3 or TRBV12-4, with no clear D. The CDR3 contains 11 residues. Trimming stripped 4 bases from V and 6 bases from J, with 4 bases between. CDR3 sequence reads: CASSWSNEQFF. DNA of the CDR3: TGTGCCAGCAGTTGGAGCAATGAGCAGTTCTTC.

The chain recombines TRBV7-8 with TRBJ2-7; 9 bases line up with TRBD1. This CDR3 spans 15 amino acids. Germline loops: CDR1 SGHVS, CDR2 FQNEAQ. With 5 bases clipped from V and 3 bases from J, the junction kept 8 bases outside the gene matches. In nucleotides, the CDR3 is TGTGCCAGCAGCAATTCCGGGACAGGGTTCTACGAGCAGTACTTC. This gives the protein CASSNSGTGFYEQYF.

CDR3 in amino acids: CASSQPPLGAGELSSYNEQFF. The CDR3 nucleotides read TGTGCCAGCAGCCAGCCCCCCTTGGGGGCGGGGGAGCTGAGCTCCTACAATGAGCAGTTCTTC. This chain connects TRBV4-2 to TRBJ2-1; a possible D gene is TRBD2 (7 bases). The CDR3 runs 21 residues. The germline V gene encodes CDR1 LGHNA and CDR2 YNFKEQ. Trimming pared 3 bases from V and 0 bases from J, leaving 27 bases between.

The chain joins TRBV6-5 to TRBJ2-7; D might be TRBD2 (6 bases). Trimming left V 5 bases short and J 5 bases short, with 16 bases between. Germline lookup yields CDR1 MNHEY and CDR2 SVGAGI. CDR3 length: 14 residues. The CDR3 reads CASSRGTPRHEQYF. For the CDR3, the DNA is TGTGCCAGCAGTCGCGGGACCCCTCGGCACGAGCAGTACTTC.

The chain links TRBV19 to TRBJ1-1; tentative D call: TRBD1 (5 bases). From germline, CDR1 is LNHDA and CDR2 SQIVND (reference sequence). The CDR3 loop spans 13 amino acids. V lost 6 bases to trimming and J lost 2 bases, with 10 bases between them. The CDR3 DNA reads TGTGCCAGTAGACGGACAACCAACACTGAAGCTTTCTTT. It yields the protein CASRRTTNTEAFF.

This clone was detected once. The V call is TRBV2, the J call TRBJ1-5; D is perhaps TRBD1 (5 bases). The V end lost 6 bases, the J end lost 6 bases, and 12 bases lay between the germline ends. CDR1 and CDR2 from the germline V gene are SNHLY and FYNNEI. The CDR3 is 13 residues long. For the CDR3, the DNA is TGTGCCAGCAGAGGAGACGGGGGTCAGCCCCAGCATTTT. It codes for CASRGDGGQPQHF.

The chain has TRBV11-3 and TRBJ2-7, with TRBD2 identical over 7 bases. CDR1 and CDR2 from the germline V gene are SGHNT and YENEEA. This CDR3 comprises 16 residues. The V gene end was trimmed by 2 bases and the J gene end by 0 bases; junction bases not matched to a gene: 7. CDR3 sequence (DNA): TGTGCCAGCAGCTTAATCTTGCGGGAGCTCTCCTACGAGCAGTACTTC. Amino acid sequence: CASSLILRELSYEQYF.

V and J are TRBV18 and TRBJ1-2, with 7 bases aligning to TRBD1. Per the germline V gene, CDR1 is KGHSH and CDR2 is LQKENI. CDR3 length equals 13 residues. Germline trimming cut 6 bases from V and 5 bases from J; bases unmatched to any gene: 6. Here the CDR3 reads CASSGTVSYGYTF. The CDR3 DNA sequence: TGTGCCAGCTCCGGGACAGTTTCGTATGGCTACACCTTC. Drawing the rest from reference TRBV18 and TRBJ1-2, the complete variable domain is NAGVMQNPRHLVRRRGQEARLRCSPMKGHSHVYWYRQLPEEGLKFMVYLQKENIIDESGMPKERFSAEFPKEGPSILRIQQVVRGDSAAYFCASSGTVSYGYTFGSGTRLTVV.

This clone has only one observation. V gene TRBV4-2 combines with J gene TRBJ1-2, with a tentative D call TRBD1 (6 bases). The V end was cut by 3 bases, the J end by 2 bases, with 13 bases between. Per germline, CDR1 LGHNA and CDR2 YNFKEQ. The CDR3 spans 15 residues. The chain's CDR3 is CASSHREDSNYGYTF. In DNA form, the CDR3 reads TGTGCCAGCAGCCACAGAGAGGACAGCAACTATGGCTACACCTTC.

This rearrangement joins TRBV28 to TRBJ1-1; D may be TRBD1 (6 bases). The CDR3 is 14 amino acids. Per germline, CDR1 MDHEN and CDR2 SYDVKM. V was trimmed by 6 bases and J by 2 bases, leaving 13 bases between them. CDR3 nucleotide sequence: TGTGCCAGCAGCTCGGGGGGGGCTAACACTGAAGCTTTCTTT. Protein product: CASSSGGANTEAFF.

This chain connects TRBV18 to TRBJ2-1; D remains ambiguous. CDR1 KGHSH and CDR2 LQKENI come from the germline V gene. V gave up 3 bases and J gave up 10 bases, with 16 bases separating them. This CDR3 region has 14 residues. This CDR3 is CASSPSRLLAEQFF. The DNA for the CDR3 is TGTGCCAGCTCACCCTCGAGACTTTTGGCCGAGCAGTTCTTC. The full variable domain, in which reference TRBV18 and TRBJ2-1 provide the parts outside the CDR3, is NAGVMQNPRHLVRRRGQEARLRCSPMKGHSHVYWYRQLPEEGLKFMVYLQKENIIDESGMPKERFSAEFPKEGPSILRIQQVVRGDSAAYFCASSPSRLLAEQFFGPGTRLTVL.

The chain links TRBV11-3 to TRBJ2-4; maybe TRBD1 (5 bases). The CDR3 extends over 12 amino acids. CDR1 is SGHNT and CDR2 is YENEEA in the germline V gene. V was shortened by 1 base and J by 13 bases, with 11 bases between the two germline ends. The CDR3 sequence is CASSLVRTNQYF. CDR3 in DNA: TGTGCCAGCAGCTTAGTTCGGACAAACCAGTACTTC.

The rearrangement joins TRBV27 to TRBJ2-7; 8 bases match TRBD1. The CDR3 length is 13 residues. The V gene end was trimmed by 8 bases and the J gene end by 4 bases; junction bases not matched to a gene: 7. CDR1 and CDR2 from the germline V gene are MNHEY and SMNVEV (reference sequence). In DNA, the CDR3 is TGTGCCAGCGCCAGGGGGCGGTCGTACGAGCAGTACTTC. Its protein is CASARGRSYEQYF.

The chain combines TRBV6-6 with TRBJ2-3; 9 nucleotides line up with TRBD2. V lost 2 bases, J lost 4 bases, and 4 bases stayed unmatched. The CDR3 is 15 residues long. CDR1 MNHNY and CDR2 SVGAGI come from the germline V gene (reference sequence). The CDR3 loop is CASSYGTSLADTQYF. DNA of the CDR3: TGTGCCAGCAGTTACGGGACTAGCTTGGCAGATACGCAGTATTTT.